This record concerns one T cell receptor beta chain sequence. This record comes from a study of cytomegalovirus exposure and HLA in healthy donors. CDR1 and CDR2 (germline): GTSNPN, SVGIG (reference sequence). After removal of 2 bases from V and 4 bases from J, the junction contained 12 bases not matched to a gene. The CDR3 extends over 17 amino acids. Data came from immunoSEQ multiplex PCR; TCRdb stores just in-frame clones and leaves some out. In the table there are approximately 60,000 clones, roughly 94% of which are singletons. The donors were in the approximately 120-subject validation cohort, distinct from the approximately 670-subject first cohort.

The receptor was derived from a woman in her late teens or twenties in good health and CMV-seropositive. V gene TRBV30 combines with J gene TRBJ2-2, with TRBD2 matching 8 bases. Sequencing used PBMCs. Here the CDR3 DNA reads TGTGCCTGGAGTCCGACCCAAGCGGGAGCGGGCACCGGGGAGCTGTTTTTT. Its translation is CAWSPTQAGAGTGELFF.